The 30 T cell receptor beta chains below were found in one sample sequenced in a study of blood T cell repertoires in COVID-19. Sequencing was performed with immunoSEQ multiplex PCR; in TCRdb, only in-frame clones are kept and a portion is missing. The table records under 150,000 clones, around 81% of them present only once. The sequenced sample was peripheral blood. The receptor set was obtained from a woman between 35 and 50 years old with active or convalescent COVID-19.

This clone was seen a few times. The chain recombines TRBV6-5 with TRBJ1-5; D call uncertain. V dropped 0 bases and J dropped 4 bases, with 10 bases sitting between them. Germline lookup yields CDR1 MNHEY and CDR2 SVGAGI. The CDR3 runs to 15 residues. The CDR3 here is CASSYSGLINQPQHF. CDR3 nucleotides: TGTGCCAGCAGTTACTCCGGACTGATTAATCAGCCCCAGCATTTT.

The chain joins TRBV30 to TRBJ1-2, with 9 nucleotides matching TRBD1. The germline V gene has CDR1 GTSNPN and CDR2 SVGIG (reference sequence). V lost 1 base to trimming and J lost 5 bases; unmatched junction nucleotides: 5. The CDR3 totals 14 residues. CDR3 protein: CAWSGGQGAYGYTF. CDR3 bases: TGTGCCTGGAGTGGGGGACAGGGAGCGTATGGCTACACCTTC.

V gene TRBV5-6 combines with J gene TRBJ1-1; 7 bases map to TRBD1. Trimming took 4 bases from V and 0 from J; bases not matched to a gene: 3. The CDR3 runs to 14 residues. From germline, CDR1 is SGHDT and CDR2 YYEEEE. CDR3: CASSRGQLNTEAFF. The CDR3 nucleotides read TGTGCCAGCAGCCGGGGACAGCTGAACACTGAAGCTTTCTTT. Full variable domain (rest looked up from reference TRBV5-6 and TRBJ1-1): DAGVTQSPTHLIKTRGQQVTLRCSPKSGHDTVSWYQQALGQGPQFIFQYYEEEERQRGNFPDRFSGHQFPNYSSELNVNALLLGDSALYLCASSRGQLNTEAFFGQGTRLTVV.

The V call is TRBV25-1, the J call TRBJ1-6; 8 positions match TRBD1. The junction had 9 bases not matched to a gene; V was cut back by 8 bases and J by 9 bases. The CDR3 runs to 14 residues. Per the germline V gene, CDR1 is MGHDK and CDR2 is SYGVNS. The DNA for the CDR3 is TGTGCCAGCTCCTTGGACAGGGAGAGTTCACCCCTCCACTTT. Its translation: CASSLDRESSPLHF.

This chain connects TRBV30 to TRBJ2-3; maybe TRBD2 (6 bases). Deletions cut 0 bases from V and 11 bases from J, with 9 bases between. Per germline, CDR1 GTSNPN and CDR2 SVGIG (reference sequence). The CDR3 is 11 residues long. CDR3 bases: TGTGCCTGGAGTGTACGGCGGGAGCAGTATTTT. It translates to CAWSVRREQYF.

This clone showed up just once. The rearrangement uses TRBV7-9 and TRBJ2-5; the match to TRBD2 covers 8 bases. The V segment lost 1 base and the J segment 7 bases; nucleotides outside the gene matches: 8. Germline values: CDR1 SEHNR, CDR2 FQNEAQ (reference sequence). The CDR3 is made up of 15 amino acids. In DNA form, the CDR3 reads TGTGCCAGCAGCTTAGATTCGGGGGGGCGGAGGACCCAGTACTTC. Protein sequence: CASSLDSGGRRTQYF.

A remark on this clone: Within the sample, other DNA sequences also encode this same CDR3. The CDR3 region is CASSPTGNTEAFF. CDR3 nucleotide sequence: TGTGCCAGCTCACCAACTGGGAACACTGAAGCTTTCTTT. V and J are TRBV18 and TRBJ1-1; unclear D gene. Germline V gene lookup returns CDR1 KGHSH and CDR2 LQKENI. Trimming pared 2 bases from V and 1 base from J, leaving 5 bases between. This CDR3 spans 13 amino acids.

The chain is built from TRBV12-2 and TRBJ1-4; the D call of TRBD1 is as the table states it, not checked on the DNA. TRBV12-2 is a pseudogene. This CDR3 is 16 amino acids long. CDR3 sequence reads: CASRLVRVGEYEKLFF. The CDR3 DNA reads as TGTGCAAGTCGCTTAGTCAGGGTTGGAGAATATGAAAAACTGTTTTTT.

This rearrangement joins TRBV5-5 to TRBJ1-4; TRBD1 matches 8 bases. Germline V gene lookup returns CDR1 SGHKS and CDR2 YYEKEE (reference sequence). The CDR3 loop spans 17 amino acids. After removal of 6 bases from V and 1 base from J, the junction contained 11 bases not matched to a gene. The CDR3 coding sequence is TGTGCCAGCACCTCGGACAGGGTGAGGGAAACTAATGAAAAACTGTTTTTT. It yields the protein CASTSDRVRETNEKLFF.

This clone has just a few counts. The chain carries TRBV27 and TRBJ1-2; D possibly corresponds to TRBD1 (5 bases). Trimming cost V 0 bases and J 7 bases, with 27 bases left between them. Germline loops: CDR1 MNHEY, CDR2 SMNVEV (reference sequence). The CDR3 length is 19 residues. Here the CDR3 reads CASSLSRGGQGLSVGGYTF. CDR3 DNA sequence: TGTGCCAGCAGTTTATCCCGGGGAGGGCAGGGCCTTTCAGTAGGTGGCTACACCTTC.

V is TRBV15 and J is TRBJ2-3; 10 positions agree with TRBD2. V trimming: 0 bases; J trimming: 1 base; junction bases outside the gene matches: 7. Germline V gives CDR1 LNHNV, CDR2 YYDKDF (reference sequence). The CDR3 is 18 residues long. The CDR3 DNA reads as TGTGCCACCAGCAGAGACTCACGGACTAGCGGACGCACAGATACGCAGTATTTT. Its protein product is CATSRDSRTSGRTDTQYF. The whole variable domain, remainder taken from reference TRBV15 and TRBJ2-3, is DAMVIQNPRYQVTQFGKPVTLSCSQTLNHNVMYWYQQKSSQAPKLLFHYYDKDFNNEADTPDNFQSRRPNTSFCFLDIRSPGLGDTAMYLCATSRDSRTSGRTDTQYFGPGTRLTVL.

The chain has TRBV5-5 and TRBJ1-5; D not certain. This CDR3 contains 18 residues. The ends were cut back, 0 bases at V and 2 bases at J, with 18 bases in the middle. CDR1 and CDR2 from the germline V gene are SGHKS and YYEKEE (reference sequence). CDR3 sequence: CASSLEMGLRVGNQPQHF. CDR3 DNA: TGTGCCAGCAGCTTGGAAATGGGCCTGCGGGTAGGCAATCAGCCCCAGCATTTT.

This clone has just one count. This chain uses TRBV27 with TRBJ1-1, with D possibly being TRBD1 (5 bases). Germline V gene data show CDR1 as MNHEY and CDR2 as SMNVEV (reference sequence). This CDR3 has 13 residues. The V and J ends lost 6 bases and 3 bases respectively, with 11 bases between them. The CDR3 DNA sequence: TGTGCCAGCAGCTTAGGGGCGTACACTGAAGCTTTCTTT. This codes for CASSLGAYTEAFF.

There are a few counts of this clone. The chain combines TRBV7-2 with TRBJ1-6, with no clear D. Trimming took 8 bases from V and 8 from J, leaving 16 bases between them. The CDR3 is made up of 14 amino acids. In germline, CDR1 is SGHTA, CDR2 FQGNSA. The CDR3 here is CASWKGGWDSPLHF. The CDR3 DNA reads as TGTGCCAGCTGGAAGGGAGGGTGGGATTCACCCCTCCACTTT.

The chain employs TRBV6-5 and TRBJ1-3, with a possible D match to TRBD1 (6 bases). The V and J ends lost 6 bases and 0 bases respectively, with 12 bases between them. CDR1 MNHEY and CDR2 SVGAGI come from the germline V gene. This CDR3 region has 15 residues. CDR3 region: CASRLGGGSGNTIYF. CDR3 nucleotide sequence: TGTGCCAGCAGACTAGGGGGGGGCTCTGGAAACACCATATATTTT.

The chain recombines TRBV27 with TRBJ2-1; 9 nucleotides align to TRBD1. The germline V gene encodes CDR1 MNHEY and CDR2 SMNVEV (reference sequence). The CDR3 is 14 residues long. J gave up 6 bases and V 4 bases, and 4 bases lay outside the gene matches. DNA for the CDR3: TGTGCCAGCAGTTGGGGGACAGGGTCCAATGAGCAGTTCTTC. It codes for CASSWGTGSNEQFF.

The chain carries TRBV10-1 and TRBJ2-1, with D possibly matching TRBD2 (6 bases). The germline V gene encodes CDR1 WNHNN and CDR2 SYGVQD (reference sequence). This CDR3 is 14 amino acids long. V was cut by 3 bases and J by 7 bases, with 13 bases left in between. The CDR3 protein is CASSDLRTTNEQFF. CDR3 DNA sequence: TGCGCCAGCAGTGATCTAAGGACTACGAATGAGCAGTTCTTC.

The rearrangement joins TRBV28 to TRBJ1-4; weak D call: TRBD1 (5 bases). This CDR3 contains 16 residues. V dropped 6 bases and J dropped 3 bases, with 17 bases sitting between them. The germline V gene has CDR1 MDHEN and CDR2 SYDVKM. The chain's CDR3 is CASRVPAGLANEKLFF. In DNA form, the CDR3 reads TGTGCCAGCAGGGTACCCGCAGGGCTTGCTAATGAAAAACTGTTTTTT.

The rearrangement joins TRBV10-3 to TRBJ2-3, with 13 positions matching TRBD2. The CDR3 loop spans 15 amino acids. The ends lost 10 bases at V and 2 bases at J; junction bases unmatched: 6. Germline lookup yields CDR1 ENHRY and CDR2 SYGVKD. The CDR3 sequence: CATLGLAGATDTQYF. The CDR3 DNA sequence: TGTGCCACCCTTGGACTAGCGGGGGCCACAGATACGCAGTATTTT.

The V gene is TRBV7-2, the J gene TRBJ1-6; 7 nucleotides agree with TRBD1. V was clipped by 2 bases and J by 10 bases; unmatched bases: 17. The germline V gene encodes CDR1 SGHTA and CDR2 FQGNSA. The CDR3 spans 18 residues. This CDR3 is CASSLKGQLPVKGSPLHF. CDR3 DNA: TGTGCCAGCAGCTTAAAGGGACAGCTACCCGTGAAGGGATCACCCCTCCACTTT.

DNA of the CDR3: TGTGCCAGTAGTGCAACAGGGAGGGCTGGGGCCAACGTCCTGACTTTC. Its translation: CASSATGRAGANVLTF. J is TRBJ2-6 and V is TRBV19; the D gene is possibly TRBD2 (7 bases). Trimming stripped 5 bases from V and 2 bases from J, with 13 bases between. CDR3 length equals 16 residues. CDR1 is LNHDA and CDR2 is SQIVND in the germline V gene (reference sequence). Variable domain in full (rest from reference TRBV19 and TRBJ2-6): DGGITQSPKYLFRKEGQNVTLSCEQNLNHDAMYWYRQDPGQGLRLIYYSQIVNDFQKGDIAEGYSVSREKKESFPLTVTSAQKNPTAFYLCASSATGRAGANVLTFGAGSRLTVL.

This chain uses TRBV6-2 or TRBV6-3 with TRBJ2-3; TRBD1 aligns across 8 bases. Trimming took 6 bases from V and 5 from J; bases not matched to a gene: 7. The length of the CDR3 is 14 residues. CDR1 MNHEY and CDR2 SVGEGT come from the germline V gene. CDR3: CASSWTGSRDTQYF. As DNA, the CDR3 is TGTGCCAGCAGCTGGACAGGGAGTCGAGATACGCAGTATTTT.

The J gene is TRBJ1-5, the V gene TRBV30, with D unresolved. The germline V and J ends were trimmed by 2 bases and 4 bases, with 9 bases remaining between them. Germline-derived CDR1 and CDR2 are GTSNPN and SVGIG (reference sequence). The CDR3 is made up of 13 amino acids. CDR3 amino acids: CAWSLTENQPQHF. The CDR3 coding sequence is TGTGCCTGGAGTTTGACGGAGAATCAGCCCCAGCATTTT.

The chain employs TRBV5-4 and TRBJ1-2; 9 bases match TRBD1. The CDR3 spans 16 residues. The V gene's germline CDR1 is SGHNT and CDR2 YYREEE (reference sequence). J lost 5 bases, V lost 4 bases, and 12 bases had no gene match. The CDR3 here is CASSQTRDREVYGYTF. For the CDR3, the DNA is TGTGCCAGCAGCCAAACCCGGGACAGGGAAGTTTATGGCTACACCTTC.

The chain carries TRBV23-1 and TRBJ2-7; D is uncertain. TRBV23-1 is assigned to the ORF class and has an uncertain function. Trimming took 3 bases from V and 3 from J, leaving 12 bases between them. CDR3 size: 14 residues. The DNA for the CDR3 is TGCGCCAGCAGTCAGGAGATCTGTTACTACGAGCAGTACTTC. It codes for CASSQEICYYEQYF.

The chain links TRBV10-3 to TRBJ2-1; TRBD2 might be the D (7 bases). Germline assignment: CDR1 ENHRY and CDR2 SYGVKD. This CDR3 has 14 residues. V gave up 3 bases and J gave up 8 bases, with 14 bases separating them. CDR3 in amino acids: CAISDLSGGDEQFF. CDR3 DNA: TGTGCCATCAGTGATTTATCGGGGGGCGATGAGCAGTTCTTC.

This sequence joins TRBV3-1 (or the pseudogene TRBV3-2) and TRBJ1-2; no firm D call. CDR1 is LGHDT, CDR2 YNNKEL, per germline (reference sequence). There are 11 residues in the CDR3. V was cut by 2 bases and J by 8 bases, with 6 bases left in between. CDR3 sequence (DNA): TGTGCCAGCAGCCAATTACAGGGCTACACCTTC. It specifies CASSQLQGYTF.

The chain joins TRBV7-2 to TRBJ2-1, with 15 bases aligning to TRBD2. The CDR3 spans 14 residues. The V gene end was trimmed by 6 bases and the J gene end by 8 bases; junction bases not matched to a gene: 2. CDR1 and CDR2 from the germline V gene are SGHTA and FQGNSA. The CDR3, as DNA: TGTGCCAGCAGGGGACTAGCGGGAGGTCATGAGCAGTTCTTC. It encodes CASRGLAGGHEQFF.

This clone has only one observation. The rearrangement links TRBV3-1 (or the pseudogene TRBV3-2) to TRBJ1-5, with TRBD1 as a possible D gene (5 bases). The germline V gene has CDR1 LGHDT and CDR2 YNNKEL (reference sequence). V was shortened by 4 bases and J by 7 bases, with 17 bases between the two germline ends. The CDR3 has 15 residues. The DNA for the CDR3 is TGTGCCAGCAGCCCAAGATCTACAGGACGACAGCCCCAGCATTTT. Amino acid sequence: CASSPRSTGRQPQHF.

This chain uses TRBV6-5 with TRBJ1-2; D might be TRBD1 (6 bases). Looked up from germline, CDR1 is MNHEY and CDR2 is SVGAGI. V was cut by 6 bases and J by 8 bases, with 19 bases left in between. The CDR3 loop spans 14 amino acids. The CDR3 region is CASSPPGGGKGYTF. CDR3 DNA sequence: TGTGCCAGCAGCCCGCCGGGAGGGGGGAAGGGCTACACCTTC.